This T cell receptor (beta chain) came from a study of blood T cell repertoires in COVID-19. At the level of the study: Donors in the United States, Italy and Spain gave samples during acute or convalescent COVID-19. T cells, B-cell-depleted T cells, or PBMCs provided the cDNA or gDNA that served as material.

The CDR3 length is 19 residues. Germline CDR1 and CDR2: MRHNA and SNTAGT. The V end was cut by 0 bases, the J end by 2 bases, with 20 bases between. In the source study's methods: Amplification with reference gene primers provided the estimates of nucleated cell counts. The method was immunoSEQ multiplex PCR; TCRdb's version includes in-frame clones alone and lacks a portion of them. V, J and clone size derive from that table, while D and trimming were established from the DNA sequence. This table has approximately 140,000 clones, roughly 80% appearing once. Sample: peripheral blood. This sequence originates from an elderly woman in a cohort sampled during active or convalescent COVID-19. This chain joins TRBV6-4 and TRBJ2-1; possible D gene TRBD2, 5 bases. CDR3 sequence (DNA): TGTGCCAGCAGTGACTCCGACAAGGACGGGAAGGTCACCTACAATGAGCAGTTCTTC. Amino acid sequence: CASSDSDKDGKVTYNEQFF.